Described below is a single TCR beta chain sequence and its context. Its cognate antigen is unknown. TCRdb reanalysed the RT-PCR reads using MiXCR and keeps one entry per CDR3 protein. This repertoire shows about 540,000 distinct CDR3 sequences, under 30% found once; its top ten account for about 3%. The record originates from a study of response to subunit inactivated influenza vaccine. Study outcomes and limitations: That few new T cells are recruited by each seasonal influenza vaccination was the authors' suggestion.

This CDR3 is built from 15 residues. The ends were cut back, 0 bases at V and 11 bases at J, with 14 bases in the middle. Germline V gene lookup returns CDR1 LGHNA and CDR2 YSLEER. These data are also associated with another study on T cells expressing NK-cell markers. From that second work: cDNA encoding TCR beta was synthesized via 5'RACE template switching incorporating UMIs. Obtained from sorted CD3+CD56+NKG2C+, CD3+CD56+NKG2C- and CD3+CD56-NKG2C+ T cells were the TCR beta repertoires. Dominant NKG2C+ clonotypes accounted for roughly 1.0-7.5% of CD8+ T cells in over 5 donors. The CD3+CD56-NKG2C+ fraction of a handful of donors was likewise dominated by these clonotypes.

The chain couples TRBV4-3 to TRBJ1-6, with unresolved D. The specimen comprised CD4+ T cells sorted from PBMCs, sampled about 13 days after vaccination. The origin of this receptor is a man aged 45-65 years who received an inactivated influenza vaccine. CDR3 DNA sequence: TGCGCCAGCAGCCAAGATTCAGATTCCTGGGCACCCCTCCACTTT. It codes for CASSQDSDSWAPLHF.